This T cell receptor (beta chain) is drawn from a study of T cells expressing NK-cell markers. TCRdb re-called the 5' RACE reads and gives one entry per CDR3 protein, without DNA. The sample table sets out 550,000 to 600,000 distinct CDR3 sequences. The CDR3 is 15 amino acids. This TCR was sampled from a man aged 18-30 years in good health. V usage is TRBV12-3 or TRBV12-4 and J usage is TRBJ1-1; the TRBD1 assignment by TCRdb is unverifiable without DNA. Sequenced material: blood T cells: a sorted CD56 or NKG2C T cell subset, CD4+ or CD8+ T cells, or bulk PBMC T cells (not recorded which). CDR3 sequence reads: CASSFSRGGNTEAFF.